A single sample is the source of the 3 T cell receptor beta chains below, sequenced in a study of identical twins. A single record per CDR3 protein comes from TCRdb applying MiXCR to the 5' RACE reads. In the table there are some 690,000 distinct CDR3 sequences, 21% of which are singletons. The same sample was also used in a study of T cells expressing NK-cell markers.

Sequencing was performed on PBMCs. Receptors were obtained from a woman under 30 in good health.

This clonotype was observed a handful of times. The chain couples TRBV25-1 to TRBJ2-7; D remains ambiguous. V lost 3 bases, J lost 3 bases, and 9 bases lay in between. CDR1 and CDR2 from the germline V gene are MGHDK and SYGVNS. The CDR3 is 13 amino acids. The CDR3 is CASSEGTLYEQYF. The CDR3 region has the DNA TGTGCCAGCAGTGAGGGAACCCTCTACGAGCAGTACTTC.

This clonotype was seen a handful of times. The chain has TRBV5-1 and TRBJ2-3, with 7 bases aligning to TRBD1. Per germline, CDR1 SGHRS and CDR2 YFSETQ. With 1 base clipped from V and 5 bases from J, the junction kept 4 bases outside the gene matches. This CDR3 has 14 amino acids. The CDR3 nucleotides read TGCGCCAGCAGCTTGAAGGGGGCGGGAGATACGCAGTATTTT. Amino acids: CASSLKGAGDTQYF.

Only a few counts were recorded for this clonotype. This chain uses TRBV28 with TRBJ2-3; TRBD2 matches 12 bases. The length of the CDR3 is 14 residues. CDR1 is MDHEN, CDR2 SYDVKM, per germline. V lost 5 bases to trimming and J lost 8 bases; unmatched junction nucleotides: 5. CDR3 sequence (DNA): TGTGCCAGCAGTCTAGCGGGAGGGCCCGTTACGCAGTATTTT. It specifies CASSLAGGPVTQYF.